Presented here are 12 T cell receptor beta chains from one specimen sequenced in a study of blood T cell repertoires in COVID-19. The repertoire was sequenced with immunoSEQ multiplex PCR; TCRdb's copy has only in-frame clones and lacks some. The table has over 70,000 clones, more than 85% seen once. The sample was peripheral blood. The receptors originated from a human donor with active COVID-19. The donor label of this sample is uncertain.

The chain couples TRBV25-1 to TRBJ1-1, with D hard to call. The CDR3 runs to 13 residues. Germline assignment: CDR1 MGHDK and CDR2 SYGVNS. Between the trimmed V and J ends, which lost 3 bases and 8 bases, there was a span of 13 bases. The CDR3 DNA sequence: TGTGCCAGCAGTGATCTAACTGCACAGGAAGCTTTCTTT. Residues: CASSDLTAQEAFF.

The chain links TRBV13 to TRBJ2-1, with D tentatively TRBD2 (7 bases). CDR1 is PRHDT, CDR2 FYEKMQ, per germline (reference sequence). Trimming took 7 bases from V and 5 from J, leaving 18 bases between them. The CDR3 is made up of 15 amino acids. For the CDR3, the DNA is TGTGCCAGCAACCTCAGGAGGGGGGGCGACAATGAGCAGTTCTTC. It specifies CASNLRRGGDNEQFF. Drawing the rest from reference TRBV13 and TRBJ2-1, the complete variable domain is AAGVIQSPRHLIKEKRETATLKCYPIPRHDTVYWYQQGPGQDPQFLISFYEKMQSDKGSIPDRFSAQQFSDYHSELNMSSLELGDSALYFCASNLRRGGDNEQFFGPGTRLTVL.

This chain joins TRBV2 and TRBJ1-2, with D uncertain. CDR3 length: 13 amino acids. Germline V CDR1 and CDR2: SNHLY, FYNNEI. V was clipped by 6 bases and J by 0 bases, with 8 bases between them. This chain's CDR3 is CASRDTANYGYTF. In DNA, the CDR3 is TGTGCCAGCAGGGATACAGCTAACTATGGCTACACCTTC. Drawing the rest from reference TRBV2 and TRBJ1-2, the complete variable domain is EPEVTQTPSHQVTQMGQEVILRCVPISNHLYFYWYRQILGQKVEFLVSFYNNEISEKSEIFDDQFSVERPDGSNFTLKIRSTKLEDSAMYFCASRDTANYGYTFGSGTRLTVV.

The chain has TRBV7-4 and TRBJ2-4; D might be TRBD2 (6 bases). CDR3 length: 17 amino acids. In germline, CDR1 is SGHVT, CDR2 SQSDAQ. The V gene lost 5 bases and the J gene lost 2 bases, with 19 bases spanning the gap. CDR3 protein: CASSLPGTPIPKNIQYF. CDR3 in DNA: TGTGCCAGCAGCCTTCCCGGGACTCCCATACCCAAAAACATTCAGTACTTC.

The J gene is TRBJ1-2, the V gene TRBV7-2; D possibly corresponds to TRBD1 (5 bases). V gave up 3 bases and J gave up 3 bases, with 17 bases separating them. The germline V gene encodes CDR1 SGHTA and CDR2 FQGNSA. There are 16 residues in the CDR3. The CDR3 DNA sequence: TGTGCCAGCAGCTTCCCGGGGGAAGGGAGGGACTATGGCTACACCTTC. Translated: CASSFPGEGRDYGYTF.

This rearrangement joins TRBV7-3 to TRBJ2-3, with no clear D. The CDR3 has 13 amino acids. The germline gives CDR1 SGHTA, CDR2 FQGTGA. V was shortened by 4 bases and J by 6 bases, with 11 bases between the two germline ends. The DNA of the CDR3 is TGTGCCAGCAGCTCCATACATTCCGATACGCAGTATTTT. Its translation: CASSSIHSDTQYF.

The gene calls are TRBV7-3 and TRBJ1-5, with no clear D. Trimming removed 3 bases from V and 3 bases from J, with 6 bases in between. Germline V gene data show CDR1 as SGHTA and CDR2 as FQGTGA. The CDR3 extends over 13 amino acids. The CDR3 protein is CASSLEANQPQHF. CDR3 DNA: TGTGCCAGCAGCTTGGAGGCCAATCAGCCCCAGCATTTT.

This chain uses TRBV5-1 with TRBJ2-5; TRBD2 aligns across 10 bases. The V gene end was trimmed by 4 bases and the J gene end by 5 bases; junction bases not matched to a gene: 14. The CDR3 loop spans 17 amino acids. Germline-derived CDR1 and CDR2 are SGHRS and YFSETQ. CDR3 bases: TGCGCCAGCAGCGTGGGTCTAGCGGGGGAGATTTGGGAGACCCAGTACTTC. As protein: CASSVGLAGEIWETQYF.

The V gene is TRBV7-9, the J gene TRBJ2-5, with D unresolved. Looked up from germline, CDR1 is SEHNR and CDR2 is FQNEAQ (reference sequence). Trimming left V 0 bases short and J 0 bases short, with 14 bases between. The CDR3 runs 17 residues. In DNA, the CDR3 is TGTGCCAGCAGCTTAGCCAGTGTGCTGGTTTACCAAGAGACCCAGTACTTC. Protein: CASSLASVLVYQETQYF.

The chain couples TRBV6-2 or TRBV6-3 to TRBJ1-2; 7 bases align to TRBD1. The CDR3 extends over 15 amino acids. V lost 6 bases to trimming and J lost 8 bases; unmatched junction nucleotides: 15. CDR1 is MNHEY, CDR2 SVGEGT, per germline. The CDR3 spells CASRYDRADGSGYTF. The CDR3 nucleotides read TGTGCCAGCAGGTACGACAGGGCGGATGGTTCGGGCTACACCTTC.

V and J are TRBV24-1 and TRBJ1-5; 7 bases fit TRBD1. V was clipped by 4 bases and J by 7 bases; unmatched bases: 6. This CDR3 is built from 14 residues. CDR1 and CDR2 from the germline V gene are KGHDR and SFDVKD. The DNA for the CDR3 is TGTGCCACCAGTGACCGACAGGGACGACAGCCCCAGCATTTT. Translating gives CATSDRQGRQPQHF.

V usage is TRBV28 and J usage is TRBJ1-6; 7 bases match TRBD1. The CDR3 is 13 amino acids. The germline V gene has CDR1 MDHEN and CDR2 SYDVKM. Trimming took 10 bases from V and 9 from J; bases not matched to a gene: 9. For the CDR3, the DNA is TGTGCCATCTCGAGGGACAGCCTTTCACCCCTCCACTTT. Its translation: CAISRDSLSPLHF.